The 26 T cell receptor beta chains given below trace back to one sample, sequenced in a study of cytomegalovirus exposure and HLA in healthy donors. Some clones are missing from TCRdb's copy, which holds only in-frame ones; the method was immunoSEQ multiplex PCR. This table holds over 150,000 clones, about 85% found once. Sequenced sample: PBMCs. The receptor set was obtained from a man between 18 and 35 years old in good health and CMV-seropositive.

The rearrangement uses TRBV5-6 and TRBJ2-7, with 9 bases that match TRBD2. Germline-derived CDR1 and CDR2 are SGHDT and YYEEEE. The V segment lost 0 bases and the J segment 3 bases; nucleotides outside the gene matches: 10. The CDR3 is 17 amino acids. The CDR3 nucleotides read TGTGCCAGCAGCTTGGCCGCGGGAGGGCCTTTTTTCTACGAGCAGTACTTC. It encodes CASSLAAGGPFFYEQYF.

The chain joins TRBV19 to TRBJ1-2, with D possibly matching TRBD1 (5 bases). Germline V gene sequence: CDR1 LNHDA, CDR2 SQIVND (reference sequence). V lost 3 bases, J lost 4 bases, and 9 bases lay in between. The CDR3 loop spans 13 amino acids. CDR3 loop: CASSMDGGYGYTF. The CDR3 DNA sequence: TGTGCCAGTAGTATGGACGGGGGCTATGGCTACACCTTC.

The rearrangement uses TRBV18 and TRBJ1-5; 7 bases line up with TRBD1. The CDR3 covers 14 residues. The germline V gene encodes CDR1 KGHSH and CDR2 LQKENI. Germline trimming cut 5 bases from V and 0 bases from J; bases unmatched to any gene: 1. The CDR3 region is CASSGTDSNQPQHF. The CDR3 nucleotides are TGTGCCAGCTCAGGGACAGATAGCAATCAGCCCCAGCATTTT. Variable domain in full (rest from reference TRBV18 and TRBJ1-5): NAGVMQNPRHLVRRRGQEARLRCSPMKGHSHVYWYRQLPEEGLKFMVYLQKENIIDESGMPKERFSAEFPKEGPSILRIQQVVRGDSAAYFCASSGTDSNQPQHFGDGTRLSIL.

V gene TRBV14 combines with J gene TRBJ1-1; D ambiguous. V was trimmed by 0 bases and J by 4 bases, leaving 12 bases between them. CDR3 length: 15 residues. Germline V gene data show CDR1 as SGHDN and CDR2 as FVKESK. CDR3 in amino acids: CASSQDSNYGTEAFF. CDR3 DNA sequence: TGTGCCAGCAGCCAAGATTCCAACTACGGCACTGAAGCTTTCTTT.

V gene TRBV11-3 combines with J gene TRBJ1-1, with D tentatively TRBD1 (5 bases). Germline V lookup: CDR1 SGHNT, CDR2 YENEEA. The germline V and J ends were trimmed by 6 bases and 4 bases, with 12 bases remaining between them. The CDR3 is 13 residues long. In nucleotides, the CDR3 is TGTGCCAGCAGTCGGACATGGGCCACTGAAGCTTTCTTT. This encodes CASSRTWATEAFF.

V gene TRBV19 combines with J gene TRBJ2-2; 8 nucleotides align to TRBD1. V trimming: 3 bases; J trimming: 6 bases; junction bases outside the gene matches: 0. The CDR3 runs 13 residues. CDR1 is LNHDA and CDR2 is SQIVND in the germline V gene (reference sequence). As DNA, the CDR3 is TGTGCCAGTAGTATGGACAGGGCCGGGGAGCTGTTTTTT. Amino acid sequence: CASSMDRAGELFF.

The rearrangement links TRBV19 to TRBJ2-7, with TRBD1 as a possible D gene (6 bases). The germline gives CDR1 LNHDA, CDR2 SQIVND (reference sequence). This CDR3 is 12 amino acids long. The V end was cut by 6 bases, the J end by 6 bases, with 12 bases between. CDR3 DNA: TGTGCCAGTAGCGCAGACAGGCTCGAGCAGTACTTC. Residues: CASSADRLEQYF.

The CDR3 reads CASSLGSGRKSYEQYF. The CDR3, as DNA: TGTGCCAGCAGCTTAGGAAGCGGGAGGAAGTCCTACGAGCAGTACTTC. The genes are TRBV7-2 and TRBJ2-7; 9 nucleotides agree with TRBD2. The V gene's germline CDR1 is SGHTA and CDR2 FQGNSA. V lost 1 base, J lost 1 base, and 5 bases stayed unmatched. CDR3 length: 16 amino acids.

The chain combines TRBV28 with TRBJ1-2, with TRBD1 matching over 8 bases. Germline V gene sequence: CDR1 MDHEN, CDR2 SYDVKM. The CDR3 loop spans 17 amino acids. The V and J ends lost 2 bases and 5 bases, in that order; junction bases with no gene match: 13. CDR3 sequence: CASSLATGASGEYGYTF. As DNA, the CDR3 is TGTGCCAGCAGTTTAGCGACAGGGGCCTCGGGGGAGTATGGCTACACCTTC.

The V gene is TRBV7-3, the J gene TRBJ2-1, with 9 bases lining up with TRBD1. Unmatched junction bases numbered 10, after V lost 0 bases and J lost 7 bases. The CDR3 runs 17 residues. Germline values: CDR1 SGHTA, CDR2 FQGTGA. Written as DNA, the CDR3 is TGTGCCAGCAGCTTAACTTCCACAGGGGGCGCGGGGAATGAGCAGTTCTTC. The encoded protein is CASSLTSTGGAGNEQFF.

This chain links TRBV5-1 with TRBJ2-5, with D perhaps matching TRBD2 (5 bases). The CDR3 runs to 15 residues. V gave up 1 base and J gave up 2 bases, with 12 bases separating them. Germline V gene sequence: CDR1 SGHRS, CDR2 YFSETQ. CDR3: CASSLNEGRQETQYF. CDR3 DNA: TGCGCCAGCAGCTTGAATGAGGGCCGGCAAGAGACCCAGTACTTC.

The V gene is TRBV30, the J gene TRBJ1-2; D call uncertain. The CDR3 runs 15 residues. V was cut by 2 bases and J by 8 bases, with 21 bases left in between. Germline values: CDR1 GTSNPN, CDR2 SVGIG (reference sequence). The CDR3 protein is CAWSSLGFLAGGYTF. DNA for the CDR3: TGTGCCTGGAGTTCCCTCGGGTTTTTAGCGGGCGGCTACACCTTC.

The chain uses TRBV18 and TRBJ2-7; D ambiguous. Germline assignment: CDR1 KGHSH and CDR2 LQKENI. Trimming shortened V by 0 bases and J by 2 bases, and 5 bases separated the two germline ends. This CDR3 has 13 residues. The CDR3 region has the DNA TGTGCCAGCTCACCACCGCGTCCCTACGAGCAGTACTTC. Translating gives CASSPPRPYEQYF.

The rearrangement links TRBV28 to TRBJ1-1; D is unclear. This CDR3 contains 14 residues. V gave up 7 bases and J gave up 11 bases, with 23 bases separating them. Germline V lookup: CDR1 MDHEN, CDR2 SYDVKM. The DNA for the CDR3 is TGTGCCAGCATTCGAGCTTCCGGTCCAGTCAGGGCTTTCTTT. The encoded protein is CASIRASGPVRAFF.

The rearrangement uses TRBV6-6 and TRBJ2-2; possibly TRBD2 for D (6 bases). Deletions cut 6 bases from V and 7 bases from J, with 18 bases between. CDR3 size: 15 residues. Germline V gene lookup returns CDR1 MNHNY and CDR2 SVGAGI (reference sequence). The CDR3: CASSYGRGTGGELFF. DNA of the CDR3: TGTGCCAGCAGCTACGGACGGGGGACGGGCGGGGAGCTGTTTTTT.

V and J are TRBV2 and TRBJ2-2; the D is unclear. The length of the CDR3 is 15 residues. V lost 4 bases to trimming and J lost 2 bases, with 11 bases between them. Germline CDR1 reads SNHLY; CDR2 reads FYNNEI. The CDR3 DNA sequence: TGTGCCAGCAGTGTGGAAGCAGGCAACACCGGGGAGCTGTTTTTT. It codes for CASSVEAGNTGELFF.

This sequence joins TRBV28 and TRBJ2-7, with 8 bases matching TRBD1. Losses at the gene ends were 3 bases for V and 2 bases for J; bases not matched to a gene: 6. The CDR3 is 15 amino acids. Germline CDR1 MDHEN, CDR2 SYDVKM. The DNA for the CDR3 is TGTGCCAGCAGTTTTGACAGGGGTCCTACCTACGAGCAGTACTTC. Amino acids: CASSFDRGPTYEQYF.

The CDR3 sequence is CASSSRWSPILPYGYTF. The CDR3 nucleotides read TGTGCCTCCTCAAGCAGGTGGTCTCCCATTCTTCCCTATGGCTACACCTTC. The chain links TRBV15 to TRBJ1-2; D remains unclear. This CDR3 spans 17 amino acids. The V gene lost 11 bases and the J gene lost 4 bases, with 29 bases spanning the gap. Per germline, CDR1 LNHNV and CDR2 YYDKDF (reference sequence).

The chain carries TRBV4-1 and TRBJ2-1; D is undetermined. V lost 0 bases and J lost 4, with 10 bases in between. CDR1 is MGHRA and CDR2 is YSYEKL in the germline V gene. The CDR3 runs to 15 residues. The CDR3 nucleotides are TGCGCCAGCAGCCAAGAAGATGGCAGGTACAATGAGCAGTTCTTC. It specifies CASSQEDGRYNEQFF.

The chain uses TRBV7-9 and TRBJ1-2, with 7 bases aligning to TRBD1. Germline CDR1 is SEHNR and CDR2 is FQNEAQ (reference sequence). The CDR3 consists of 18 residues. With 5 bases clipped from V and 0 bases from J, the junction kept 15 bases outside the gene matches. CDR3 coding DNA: TGTGCCAGCAGCCCCGACAGGGTAGGGGGCCAAACTAACTATGGCTACACCTTC. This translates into CASSPDRVGGQTNYGYTF. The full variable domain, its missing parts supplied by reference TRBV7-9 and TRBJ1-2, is DTGVSQNPRHKITKRGQNVTFRCDPISEHNRLYWYRQTLGQGPEFLTYFQNEAQLEKSRLLSDRFSAERPKGSFSTLEIQRTEQGDSAMYLCASSPDRVGGQTNYGYTFGSGTRLTVV.

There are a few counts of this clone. The CDR3 is CASSTAPRTGDEQYF. The CDR3 DNA reads TGTGCCAGCTCCACCGCCCCCCGGACGGGGGACGAGCAGTACTTC. V usage is TRBV18 and J usage is TRBJ2-7; tentatively, D is TRBD2 (6 bases). The CDR3 loop spans 15 amino acids. CDR1 and CDR2 (germline): KGHSH, LQKENI. V was clipped by 6 bases and J by 5 bases, with 20 bases between them. Variable domain in full (rest from reference TRBV18 and TRBJ2-7): NAGVMQNPRHLVRRRGQEARLRCSPMKGHSHVYWYRQLPEEGLKFMVYLQKENIIDESGMPKERFSAEFPKEGPSILRIQQVVRGDSAAYFCASSTAPRTGDEQYFGPGTRLTVT.

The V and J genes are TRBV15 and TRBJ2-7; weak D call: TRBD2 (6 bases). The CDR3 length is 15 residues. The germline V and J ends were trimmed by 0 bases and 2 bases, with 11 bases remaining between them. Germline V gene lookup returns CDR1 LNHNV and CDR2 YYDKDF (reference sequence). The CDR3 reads CATSRERGGPYEQYF. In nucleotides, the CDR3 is TGTGCCACCAGCAGAGAGCGGGGAGGCCCCTACGAGCAGTACTTC.

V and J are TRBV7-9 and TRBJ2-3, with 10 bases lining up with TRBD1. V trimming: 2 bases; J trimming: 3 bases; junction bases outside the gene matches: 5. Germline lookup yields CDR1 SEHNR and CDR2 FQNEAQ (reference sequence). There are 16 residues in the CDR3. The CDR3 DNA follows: TGTGCCAGCAGCTTAAGGGGGGGACAGGGGACAGATACGCAGTATTTT. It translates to CASSLRGGQGTDTQYF.

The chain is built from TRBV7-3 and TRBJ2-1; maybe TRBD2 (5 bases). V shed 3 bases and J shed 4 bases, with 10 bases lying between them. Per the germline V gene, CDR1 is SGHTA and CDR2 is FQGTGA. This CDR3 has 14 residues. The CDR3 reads CASSFGGPYNEQFF. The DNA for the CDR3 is TGTGCCAGCAGCTTCGGCGGGCCATACAATGAGCAGTTCTTC.

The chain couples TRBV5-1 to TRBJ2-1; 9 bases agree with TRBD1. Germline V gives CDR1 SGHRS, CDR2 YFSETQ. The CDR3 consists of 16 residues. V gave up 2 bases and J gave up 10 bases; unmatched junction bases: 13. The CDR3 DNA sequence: TGCGCCAGCAGCTTACGTCCGGGACAGGGATCCGAGGAGCAGTTCTTC. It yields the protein CASSLRPGQGSEEQFF.

DNA for the CDR3: TGCAGCGTTGAAGAACTGACGAAACCGGGACTAGCGGGCCCCTTCAATGAGCAGTTCTTC. Translation: CSVEELTKPGLAGPFNEQFF. V is TRBV29-1 and J is TRBJ2-1, with TRBD2 identical over 12 bases. Germline lookup yields CDR1 SQVTM and CDR2 ANQGSEA. V shed 0 bases, J shed 6 bases, and the junction held 18 bases outside the gene matches. CDR3 length: 20 residues.